A selection of T cell receptor beta chains follows, all from one sample in a study of cytomegalovirus exposure and HLA in healthy donors. TCRdb's table, derived via immunoSEQ multiplex PCR, lists solely in-frame clones and lacks some. The table includes 100,000 or so clones, roughly 77% detected once. Material: PBMCs. The receptors were sampled from a human donor in good health. Both conserved end residues are part of each CDR3. Fields, in order: clone size, D gene, J gene, V gene, CDR3 protein, CDR3 DNA. D genes are given only for firm matches. Clone size is given for some rows only: seen once, a few or many times, or a class if the clone is expanded.

clone size: NA; D gene: TRBD1; J gene: TRBJ2-7; V gene: TRBV27; CDR3 protein: CASSEGQSTIYEQYF; CDR3 DNA: TGTGCCAGCAGTGAGGGACAGAGCACCATCTACGAGCAGTACTTC
clone size: NA; D gene: TRBD1; J gene: TRBJ1-2; V gene: TRBV7-9; CDR3 protein: CASSSNNGQGNGYTF; CDR3 DNA: TGTGCCAGCAGCTCTAATAACGGACAGGGAAATGGCTACACCTTC
clone size: NA; D gene: NA; J gene: TRBJ2-1; V gene: TRBV9; CDR3 protein: CASSVDRTSYNEQFF; CDR3 DNA: TGTGCCAGCAGCGTAGATCGGACTTCCTACAATGAGCAGTTCTTC
clone size: NA; D gene: NA; J gene: TRBJ1-1; V gene: TRBV28; CDR3 protein: CASSFLGSWAGPDWEAFF; CDR3 DNA: TGTGCCAGCAGTTTCCTTGGCTCCTGGGCTGGCCCCGATTGGGAAGCTTTCTTT
clone size: few; D gene: NA; J gene: TRBJ1-3; V gene: TRBV5-1; CDR3 protein: CASSLEGGPFGNTIYF; CDR3 DNA: TGCGCCAGCAGCTTGGAAGGAGGGCCCTTTGGAAACACCATATATTTT
clone size: few; D gene: NA; J gene: TRBJ1-1; V gene: TRBV28; CDR3 protein: CASSLARNTEAFF; CDR3 DNA: TGTGCCAGCAGTCTTGCGCGGAACACTGAAGCTTTCTTT
clone size: NA; D gene: NA; J gene: TRBJ2-5; V gene: TRBV7-8; CDR3 protein: CASSLTEAQYF; CDR3 DNA: TGTGCCAGCAGCTTAACGGAGGCCCAGTACTTC
clone size: NA; D gene: NA; J gene: TRBJ1-2; V gene: TRBV7-2; CDR3 protein: CASSLGPSGGYTF; CDR3 DNA: TGTGCCAGCAGCTTAGGCCCCTCCGGTGGCTACACCTTC
clone size: NA; D gene: TRBD1; J gene: TRBJ1-1; V gene: TRBV25-1; CDR3 protein: CASTGTGLYEAFF; CDR3 DNA: TGTGCCAGCACCGGGACAGGGTTATATGAAGCTTTCTTT
clone size: few; D gene: TRBD1; J gene: TRBJ1-4; V gene: TRBV9; CDR3 protein: CASSVQGAQDEKLFF; CDR3 DNA: TGTGCCAGCAGCGTACAGGGGGCTCAGGATGAAAAACTGTTTTTT
clone size: NA; D gene: NA; J gene: TRBJ2-3; V gene: TRBV7-3; CDR3 protein: CASGGGGLTDTQYF; CDR3 DNA: TGTGCCAGCGGAGGGGGGGGACTCACAGATACGCAGTATTTT
clone size: NA; D gene: TRBD2; J gene: TRBJ2-1; V gene: TRBV6-5; CDR3 protein: CASRGLAGGNEQFF; CDR3 DNA: TGTGCCAGCAGAGGACTAGCGGGAGGCAATGAGCAGTTCTTC
clone size: NA; D gene: TRBD1; J gene: TRBJ2-3; V gene: TRBV30; CDR3 protein: CAWRQGDTQYF; CDR3 DNA: TGTGCCTGGAGACAGGGGGATACGCAGTATTTT
clone size: NA; D gene: NA; J gene: TRBJ1-1; V gene: TRBV5-1; CDR3 protein: CASRPAGTEAFF; CDR3 DNA: TGCGCCAGCAGGCCTGCAGGGACTGAAGCTTTCTTT
clone size: NA; D gene: TRBD2; J gene: TRBJ2-3; V gene: TRBV6-5; CDR3 protein: CASSYSGGIGDTQYF; CDR3 DNA: TGTGCCAGCAGTTACTCGGGGGGGATCGGAGATACGCAGTATTTT
clone size: NA; D gene: TRBD2; J gene: TRBJ2-5; V gene: TRBV19; CDR3 protein: CASSPIASGTPKETQYF; CDR3 DNA: TGTGCCAGTAGTCCCATCGCTAGCGGGACTCCTAAAGAGACCCAGTACTTC
clone size: NA; D gene: NA; J gene: TRBJ2-5; V gene: TRBV5-4; CDR3 protein: CASSLGARQDQETQYF; CDR3 DNA: TGTGCCAGCAGCTTGGGGGCCCGACAGGATCAAGAGACCCAGTACTTC
clone size: NA; D gene: NA; J gene: TRBJ1-1; V gene: TRBV7-9; CDR3 protein: CASSLQDNTEAFF; CDR3 DNA: TGTGCCAGCAGCTTGCAGGATAACACTGAAGCTTTCTTT
clone size: NA; D gene: TRBD1; J gene: TRBJ1-4; V gene: TRBV5-1; CDR3 protein: CASSLALSGTGREKLFF; CDR3 DNA: TGCGCCAGCAGCTTGGCTCTCTCCGGGACAGGGCGAGAAAAACTGTTTTTT
clone size: NA; D gene: NA; J gene: TRBJ1-1; V gene: TRBV27; CDR3 protein: CASSSNRMQGTEAFF; CDR3 DNA: TGTGCCAGCAGTTCTAACAGGATGCAGGGAACTGAAGCTTTCTTT
clone size: NA; D gene: NA; J gene: TRBJ1-2; V gene: TRBV7-9; CDR3 protein: CASSVPKGEGGYTF; CDR3 DNA: TGTGCCAGCAGCGTTCCTAAAGGAGAAGGAGGCTACACCTTC
clone size: once; D gene: NA; J gene: TRBJ2-7; V gene: TRBV7-3; CDR3 protein: CASSLGPLYEQYF; CDR3 DNA: TGTGCCAGCAGCTTAGGGCCTCTCTACGAGCAGTACTTC
clone size: NA; D gene: NA; J gene: TRBJ1-3; V gene: TRBV4-3; CDR3 protein: CASSPGATGDTIYF; CDR3 DNA: TGCGCCAGCAGTCCCGGGGCCACGGGAGACACCATATATTTT
clone size: NA; D gene: TRBD1; J gene: TRBJ1-3; V gene: TRBV7-2; CDR3 protein: CASSLDWAGGGNTIYF; CDR3 DNA: TGTGCCAGCAGCTTAGACTGGGCAGGGGGAGGAAACACCATATATTTT
clone size: once; D gene: TRBD1; J gene: TRBJ1-2; V gene: TRBV5-6; CDR3 protein: CASSLRETGHYTF; CDR3 DNA: TGTGCCAGCAGCTTAAGAGAGACAGGGCACTACACCTTC
clone size: NA; D gene: TRBD1; J gene: TRBJ1-4; V gene: TRBV6-1; CDR3 protein: CASSGGRGYEKLFF; CDR3 DNA: TGTGCCAGCAGTGGTGGCAGGGGGTATGAAAAACTGTTTTTT
clone size: NA; D gene: TRBD2; J gene: TRBJ2-7; V gene: TRBV7-8; CDR3 protein: CASSRPGLAGAEQYF; CDR3 DNA: TGTGCCAGCAGCAGACCTGGACTAGCGGGAGCCGAGCAGTACTTC
clone size: NA; D gene: NA; J gene: TRBJ2-5; V gene: TRBV5-8; CDR3 protein: CASSLDRDSQLRETQYF; CDR3 DNA: TGTGCCAGCAGCTTAGACCGGGACTCACAGTTGAGGGAGACCCAGTACTTC
clone size: NA; D gene: TRBD2; J gene: TRBJ2-5; V gene: TRBV27; CDR3 protein: CASSLTGLAGYQETQYF; CDR3 DNA: TGTGCCAGCAGTTTAACGGGACTAGCGGGATACCAAGAGACCCAGTACTTC